This T cell receptor beta chain was profiled in a study of CD8 T cells in Susac syndrome. This CDR3 spans 15 amino acids. Germline V CDR1 and CDR2: SGHTA, FQGNSA. J lost 1 base, V lost 5 bases, and 6 bases had no gene match. An amount of RNA that ranged from roughly 0.5 to 1 ug was reverse transcribed with random hexamers. Amplification of TCR beta CDR3 spanned 54 Vbeta and 13 Jbeta via immunoSEQ multiplex PCR. One entry per CDR3 protein, called by TCRdb with MiXCR from the immunoSEQ multiplex PCR reads. Of roughly 120,000 distinct CDR3 sequences detected, around 94% appear once; the ten largest clones hold approximately 0.13%. Each multiple sclerosis control was a treatment-naive patient with relapsing-remitting disease that was either stable or active.

Sequencing was carried out using CD4+ T cells from PBMCs. This clonotype was sampled from a human donor with multiple sclerosis. This chain connects TRBV7-2 to TRBJ2-5; 8 bases agree with TRBD1. In nucleotides, the CDR3 is TGTGCCAGCAGCCCCAGGGGGCCCACCCAAGAGACCCAGTACTTC. This sequence encodes CASSPRGPTQETQYF.